One and the same sample provided the 7 T cell receptor beta chains below, sequenced in a study of molecular identifiers for immune sequencing clone quantification (dated by TCRdb to the late 2010s). The method was PCR. The sequencer listed for this sample is Illumina HiSeq 4000. TCRdb reprocessed the public reads (quality trimming at Q25 with fastp, clone calling with MiXCR) and kept in-frame beta chains. Entries that share a CDR3 protein sequence are merged under the most common genes and DNA. For this sample the table gives about 500,000 distinct CDR3 sequences, of which about 20% were detected only once. The top ten clonotypes cover 0.7% to 0.95% of the sample. The sequenced sample was naive CD8+ T cells from blood, with Jurkat cell RNA spiked in. Sample cell subset or site, as interpreted from the label and publication: FACS-sorted CD8+CD4-CCR7+CD45RA+ naive T cells. These receptors were collected from a human donor in good health. Some libraries in this study had Jurkat cell RNA spiked in.

This clonotype occurred a few times. The chain carries TRBV7-2 and TRBJ2-7; the D is unclear. V lost 0 bases and J 4 bases, leaving 7 bases between the germline ends. CDR3 size: 13 residues. Germline lookup yields CDR1 SGHTA and CDR2 FQGNSA. CDR3 coding DNA: TGTGCCAGCAGCTTAGCGTTTGAGTACGAGCAGTACTTC. This codes for CASSLAFEYEQYF.

This clonotype occurred a few times. The V call is TRBV5-4, the J call TRBJ1-3, with D perhaps matching TRBD1 (6 bases). Trimming pared 0 bases from V and 0 bases from J, leaving 13 bases between. Per germline, CDR1 SGHNT and CDR2 YYREEE (reference sequence). There are 17 residues in the CDR3. The CDR3 DNA sequence: TGTGCCAGCAGCTTGGTTGGGGGCGGTCTCTCTGGAAACACCATATATTTT. Residues: CASSLVGGGLSGNTIYF.

There are many counts of this clonotype. The V gene is TRBV3-1, the J gene TRBJ1-3; D ambiguous. From germline, CDR1 is LGHDT and CDR2 YNNKEL (reference sequence). V was cut by 0 bases and J by 2 bases, with 8 bases left in between. CDR3 length: 15 amino acids. In DNA form, the CDR3 reads TGTGCCAGCAGCCAAGATTTCGCAGCTGGAAACACCATATATTTT. Encoded protein: CASSQDFAAGNTIYF. Complete variable domain (other parts from reference TRBV3-1 and TRBJ1-3): DTAVSQTPKYLVTQMGNDKSIKCEQNLGHDTMYWYKQDSKKFLKIMFSYNNKELIINETVPNRFSPKSPDKAHLNLHINSLELGDSAVYFCASSQDFAAGNTIYFGEGSWLTVV.

This clonotype was seen only a few times. The CDR3 region is CASSVGGVMTQYF. The CDR3 bases are TGTGCCAGCAGCGTAGGGGGGGTTATGACCCAGTACTTC. The J gene is TRBJ2-5, the V gene TRBV9, with D possibly matching TRBD2 (6 bases). Germline loops: CDR1 SGDLS, CDR2 YYNGEE. This CDR3 is built from 13 residues. V was pared by 0 bases and J by 7 bases, with 10 bases between.

To note about this clonotype: This may be a read error: a much more frequent sequence differs by one nucleotide. The V gene is TRBV14, the J gene TRBJ2-7, with 8 bases identical to TRBD2. Germline CDR1 is SGHDN and CDR2 is FVKESK. The CDR3 length is 16 residues. Losses at the gene ends were 0 bases for V and 2 bases for J; bases not matched to a gene: 6. CDR3 sequence reads: CASSQDRGLDTYEQYF. The CDR3 bases are TGTGCCAGCAGCCAAGATCGGGGACTAGACACCTACGAGCAGTACTTC.

V gene TRBV12-3 or TRBV12-4 combines with J gene TRBJ2-5; D unresolved. The CDR3 has 18 residues. Trimming left V 4 bases short and J 0 bases short, with 21 bases between. The CDR3 spells CASSSPPRGSWDQETQYF. The CDR3 region has the DNA TGTGCCAGCAGTTCCCCACCCCGTGGAAGTTGGGACCAAGAGACCCAGTACTTC.

This chain uses TRBV18 with TRBJ2-5, with 11 bases that match TRBD2. This CDR3 contains 16 residues. Germline loops: CDR1 KGHSH, CDR2 LQKENI. The J segment lost 2 bases and the V segment lost 3 bases, leaving 5 bases of the junction unmatched. The CDR3 DNA reads as TGTGCCAGCTCACCCAACCGACTAGCGGGGCAAGAGACCCAGTACTTC. Translation gives CASSPNRLAGQETQYF.